These T cell receptor beta chains were read from a single sample in a study of T cells after yellow fever vaccination. TCRdb processed the 5' RACE reads anew with MiXCR; each CDR3 protein has one entry. The repertoire holds more than 300,000 distinct CDR3 sequences, with around 10% as singletons. The input for sequencing was CD4+ T cells sorted from PBMCs, taken 45 days after the yellow fever booster vaccination. The receptors shown here come from a man aged 18 to 35 who received the YFV17D yellow fever vaccine. Both conserved end residues are part of each CDR3. A D gene is named only where the DNA matches it firmly.

V: TRBV7-9; D: NA; CDR3: CASSLGDGGNSPLHF
V: TRBV2; D: NA; CDR3: CASSTGTGQETQYF
V: TRBV5-1; D: TRBD2; CDR3: CASSSGGDTDTQYF
V: TRBV28; D: TRBD1; CDR3: CASSFSVWQGDNEQFF
V: TRBV4-1; D: TRBD2; CDR3: CASSHPSGRGGGFNEQFF
V: TRBV4-2; D: NA; CDR3: CASSQGRTGRSFNEKLFF
V: TRBV11-1; D: NA; CDR3: CASSPWTSHRANVLTF
V: TRBV9; D: TRBD2; CDR3: CASSARAGGLNEQFF
V: TRBV12-3/TRBV12-4; D: NA; CDR3: CASSLWSTEAFF
V: TRBV5-1; D: TRBD1; CDR3: CASSLGRGFEKLFF